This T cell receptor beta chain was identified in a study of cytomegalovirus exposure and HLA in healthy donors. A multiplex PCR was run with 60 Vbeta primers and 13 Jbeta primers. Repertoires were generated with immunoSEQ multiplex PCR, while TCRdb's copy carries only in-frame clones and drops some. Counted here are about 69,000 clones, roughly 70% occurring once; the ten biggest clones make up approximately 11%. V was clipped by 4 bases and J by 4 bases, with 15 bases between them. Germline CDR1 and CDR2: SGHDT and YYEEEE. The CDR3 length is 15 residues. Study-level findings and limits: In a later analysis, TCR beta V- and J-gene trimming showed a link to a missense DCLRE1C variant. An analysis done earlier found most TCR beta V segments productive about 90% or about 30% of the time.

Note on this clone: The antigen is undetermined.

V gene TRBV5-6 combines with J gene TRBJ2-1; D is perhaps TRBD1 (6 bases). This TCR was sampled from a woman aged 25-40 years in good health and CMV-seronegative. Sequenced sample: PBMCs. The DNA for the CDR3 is TGTGCCAGCAGCCGGACAGAAGTTACTTACAATGAGCAGTTCTTC. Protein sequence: CASSRTEVTYNEQFF. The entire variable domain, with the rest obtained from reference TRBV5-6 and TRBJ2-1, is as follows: DAGVTQSPTHLIKTRGQQVTLRCSPKSGHDTVSWYQQALGQGPQFIFQYYEEEERQRGNFPDRFSGHQFPNYSSELNVNALLLGDSALYLCASSRTEVTYNEQFFGPGTRLTVL.